This T cell receptor (beta chain) stems from a study of tissue T cells after allogeneic stem cell transplantation. Findings of the study overall: Anatomically similar tissues had similar TCR repertoires within each patient.

The table came from immunoSEQ multiplex PCR; TCRdb's copy has only in-frame clones and leaves some out. The sample lists 45,000 to 50,000 clones; about 73% were seen once. After removal of 0 bases from V and 1 base from J, the junction contained 1 base not matched to a gene. Germline CDR1 MSHET, CDR2 SYDVDS. The CDR3 consists of 16 residues. Remarks on this clone: Its antigen is currently unknown. Each gene name is a mouse one. The read finishes 1 residue shy of the CDR3 end, and the germline J gene is used to complete it.

Sequenced: sorted cells pooled from one or two spleens. The clonotype was recovered from a pool of C57BL/6 mice in good health. This chain connects TRBV29 to TRBJ2-1; 9 nucleotides align to TRBD2. The CDR3 bases that were read are TGTGCTAGCAGTTTATCTTGGGGGGGCAACTATGCTGAGCAGTTC. Translating gives CASSLSWGGNYAEQF. The CDR3 reads in full as CASSLSWGGNYAEQFF.